A single sample is the source of the 17 T cell receptor beta chains below, sequenced in a study of T-cell reconstitution after alpha-beta-depleted transplantation in children. Unique molecular identifiers featured in how the TCRbeta library was prepared. TCRdb analysed the PCR reads with MiXCR anew, one entry per CDR3 protein. The data contain some 600,000 distinct CDR3 sequences, about an eighth of them singletons. The source material was PBMCs, mostly from graft donor cells, sampled 360 days after TCRalphabeta/CD19-depleted stem cell transplant. The receptors stem from a male patient aged 10 to 17 who had a stem cell transplant for acute myeloid leukemia, so the T cells may come from the graft donor.

The CDR3 DNA is TGTGCCACCAGCGTCACGTCGAGGGTCTCTGGGGCCAACGTCCTGACTTTC. Its protein product is CATSVTSRVSGANVLTF. The chain uses TRBV15 and TRBJ2-6, with a weak D call TRBD2 (5 bases). V gave up 5 bases and J gave up 0 bases, with 14 bases separating them. CDR3 length equals 17 residues. Germline V lookup: CDR1 LNHNV, CDR2 YYDKDF (reference sequence).

V gene TRBV5-1 combines with J gene TRBJ2-4, with TRBD2 matching 8 bases. There are 19 residues in the CDR3. With V trimmed by 0 bases and J by 0 bases, 11 bases remained unmatched. Germline loops: CDR1 SGHRS, CDR2 YFSETQ. CDR3 residues: CASSLGQREHLGAKNIQYF. CDR3 DNA sequence: TGCGCCAGCAGCTTGGGACAGCGGGAGCACCTCGGAGCCAAAAACATTCAGTACTTC.

This clonotype was observed many times. The chain carries TRBV4-3 and TRBJ2-5; either TRBD1 or TRBD2 may fit D (5 bases each). Trimming stripped 0 bases from V and 1 base from J, with 9 bases between. The CDR3 is 15 amino acids. Germline CDR1 LGHNA, CDR2 YSLEER. This CDR3 reads CASSQEGRIQETQYF. The CDR3 DNA reads as TGCGCCAGCAGCCAAGAGGGACGGATCCAAGAGACCCAGTACTTC.

This rearrangement joins TRBV14 to TRBJ2-7, with TRBD1 as a possible D gene (6 bases). This CDR3 comprises 17 residues. V dropped 6 bases and J dropped 3 bases, with 24 bases sitting between them. Looked up from germline, CDR1 is SGHDN and CDR2 is FVKESK. CDR3 residues: CASSPGAGVLDIYEQYF. The CDR3 DNA sequence: TGTGCCAGCAGTCCCGGGGCAGGGGTCCTAGATATCTACGAGCAGTACTTC.

About this clonotype: This sequence may be a read error, since a much larger clone differs from it by one base. The J gene is TRBJ2-5, the V gene TRBV6-2 or TRBV6-3, with 9 nucleotides matching TRBD2. V gave up 2 bases and J gave up 1 base; unmatched junction bases: 5. The CDR3 length is 16 residues. The germline V gene has CDR1 MNHEY and CDR2 SVGEGT. For the CDR3, the DNA is TGTGCCAGCAGTTACAAGATAGCGGGGGTCCAAGAGACCCAGTACTTC. Its protein product is CASSYKIAGVQETQYF.

This clonotype turned up a few times. The chain recombines TRBV6-5 with TRBJ2-7; tentatively, D is TRBD1 or TRBD2 (5 bases each). V lost 5 bases, J lost 4 bases, and 18 bases lay in between. The CDR3 sequence is 15 residues long. In germline, CDR1 is MNHEY, CDR2 SVGAGI. CDR3 DNA: TGTGCCAGCAGTCTCCTCGGGGCCGGCACTTACGAGCAGTACTTC. Translation: CASSLLGAGTYEQYF.

The CDR3 nucleotides are TGTGCCAGCAGTCCCAGACAGTTCACCTACGAGCAGTACTTC. Protein sequence: CASSPRQFTYEQYF. The chain couples TRBV6-1 to TRBJ2-7, with TRBD1 as a possible D gene (5 bases). The CDR3 is made up of 14 amino acids. Germline V lookup: CDR1 MNHNS, CDR2 SASEGT. Trimming left V 5 bases short and J 2 bases short, with 13 bases between.

This clonotype was seen a handful of times. CDR3 coding DNA: TGTGCCAGCAGCTTGACTAGCGGGAGGCCCACCGGGGAGCTGTTTTTT. This encodes CASSLTSGRPTGELFF. The chain links TRBV7-2 to TRBJ2-2, with 13 bases that match TRBD2. The CDR3 has 16 amino acids. The junction had 2 bases not matched to a gene; V was cut back by 3 bases and J by 4 bases. From germline, CDR1 is SGHTA and CDR2 FQGNSA.

The chain recombines TRBV20-1 with TRBJ1-6; D perhaps matches TRBD1 (5 bases). The V end lost 1 base, the J end lost 0 bases, and 13 bases lay between the germline ends. The CDR3 spans 17 residues. Germline V gene data show CDR1 as DFQATT and CDR2 as SNEGSKA (reference sequence). The CDR3 coding sequence is TGCAGTGCTAGAGCTGCGGGGGGTAGCTCCTATAATTCACCCCTCCACTTT. It yields the protein CSARAAGGSSYNSPLHF.

The J gene is TRBJ1-1, the V gene TRBV5-1, with a weak D call TRBD1 (5 bases). There are 16 residues in the CDR3. Trimming shortened V by 0 bases and J by 1 base, and 13 bases separated the two germline ends. CDR1 is SGHRS and CDR2 is YFSETQ in the germline V gene. This CDR3 reads CASSLGQGKRNTEAFF. DNA of the CDR3: TGCGCCAGCAGCTTGGGGCAGGGAAAACGGAACACTGAAGCTTTCTTT.

This clonotype was counted only a few times. This rearrangement joins TRBV20-1 to TRBJ2-5; D possibly corresponds to TRBD1 (6 bases). CDR1 and CDR2 from the germline V gene are DFQATT and SNEGSKA (reference sequence). Trimming removed 2 bases at V and 5 bases at J, with 15 bases between. The CDR3 covers 14 residues. CDR3 coding DNA: TGCAGTGCTAGAAGCAACAGGGCTCAGGAGACCCAGTACTTC. Its translation: CSARSNRAQETQYF.

The chain is built from TRBV5-1 and TRBJ2-3; no firm D call. This CDR3 is 14 amino acids long. Germline CDR1 reads SGHRS; CDR2 reads YFSETQ. Trimming shortened V by 0 bases and J by 2 bases, and 7 bases separated the two germline ends. CDR3 sequence (DNA): TGCGCCAGCAGCTTGGACAGAGCCACAGATACGCAGTATTTT. It is translated as CASSLDRATDTQYF.

The table lists this clonotype with many counts. This chain uses TRBV12-3 or TRBV12-4 with TRBJ2-7; no firm D call. The CDR3 totals 12 residues. V lost 1 base to trimming and J lost 7 bases, with 8 bases between them. The CDR3 DNA reads TGTGCCAGCAGTTTAGAGGGTCGTGAGCAGTACTTC. As protein: CASSLEGREQYF.

Only one count was recorded for this clonotype. A far larger clone is a single base away, which makes a read error likely. This rearrangement joins TRBV7-6 to TRBJ2-1, with 10 bases aligning to TRBD2. The length of the CDR3 is 15 residues. With V trimmed by 1 base and J by 6 bases, 3 bases remained unmatched. CDR1 and CDR2 from the germline V gene are SGHVS and FNYEAQ. The CDR3 region has the DNA TGTGCCAGCAGCTTAGAACTAGCGGGGTCCAATGAGCAGTTCTTC. This translates into CASSLELAGSNEQFF.

The gene calls are TRBV6-2 or TRBV6-3 and TRBJ2-1, with TRBD2 as a possible D gene (5 bases). The V end was cut by 7 bases, the J end by 3 bases, with 10 bases between. The CDR3 loop spans 13 amino acids. Germline-derived CDR1 and CDR2 are MNHEY and SVGEGT. CDR3 in amino acids: CASTSSSYNEQFF. DNA for the CDR3: TGTGCCAGCACTAGCTCAAGCTACAATGAGCAGTTCTTC.

This chain links TRBV15 with TRBJ2-7, with no clear D. CDR1 and CDR2 from the germline V gene are LNHNV and YYDKDF (reference sequence). This CDR3 region has 14 residues. Between the trimmed V and J ends, which lost 3 bases and 5 bases, there was a span of 14 bases. The CDR3 protein is CATSRRLTFDEQYF. The CDR3 DNA is TGTGCCACCAGCAGGCGATTGACCTTTGACGAGCAGTACTTC.

This clonotype appeared a few times. The chain couples TRBV15 to TRBJ2-4; either TRBD1 or TRBD2 may supply D (5 bases each). The V gene's germline CDR1 is LNHNV and CDR2 YYDKDF (reference sequence). The length of the CDR3 is 17 residues. V was trimmed by 1 base and J by 0 bases, leaving 13 bases between them. CDR3 nucleotides: TGTGCCACCAGCAGAGTGACCGGGGCCCTAGCCAAAAACATTCAGTACTTC. It yields the protein CATSRVTGALAKNIQYF.